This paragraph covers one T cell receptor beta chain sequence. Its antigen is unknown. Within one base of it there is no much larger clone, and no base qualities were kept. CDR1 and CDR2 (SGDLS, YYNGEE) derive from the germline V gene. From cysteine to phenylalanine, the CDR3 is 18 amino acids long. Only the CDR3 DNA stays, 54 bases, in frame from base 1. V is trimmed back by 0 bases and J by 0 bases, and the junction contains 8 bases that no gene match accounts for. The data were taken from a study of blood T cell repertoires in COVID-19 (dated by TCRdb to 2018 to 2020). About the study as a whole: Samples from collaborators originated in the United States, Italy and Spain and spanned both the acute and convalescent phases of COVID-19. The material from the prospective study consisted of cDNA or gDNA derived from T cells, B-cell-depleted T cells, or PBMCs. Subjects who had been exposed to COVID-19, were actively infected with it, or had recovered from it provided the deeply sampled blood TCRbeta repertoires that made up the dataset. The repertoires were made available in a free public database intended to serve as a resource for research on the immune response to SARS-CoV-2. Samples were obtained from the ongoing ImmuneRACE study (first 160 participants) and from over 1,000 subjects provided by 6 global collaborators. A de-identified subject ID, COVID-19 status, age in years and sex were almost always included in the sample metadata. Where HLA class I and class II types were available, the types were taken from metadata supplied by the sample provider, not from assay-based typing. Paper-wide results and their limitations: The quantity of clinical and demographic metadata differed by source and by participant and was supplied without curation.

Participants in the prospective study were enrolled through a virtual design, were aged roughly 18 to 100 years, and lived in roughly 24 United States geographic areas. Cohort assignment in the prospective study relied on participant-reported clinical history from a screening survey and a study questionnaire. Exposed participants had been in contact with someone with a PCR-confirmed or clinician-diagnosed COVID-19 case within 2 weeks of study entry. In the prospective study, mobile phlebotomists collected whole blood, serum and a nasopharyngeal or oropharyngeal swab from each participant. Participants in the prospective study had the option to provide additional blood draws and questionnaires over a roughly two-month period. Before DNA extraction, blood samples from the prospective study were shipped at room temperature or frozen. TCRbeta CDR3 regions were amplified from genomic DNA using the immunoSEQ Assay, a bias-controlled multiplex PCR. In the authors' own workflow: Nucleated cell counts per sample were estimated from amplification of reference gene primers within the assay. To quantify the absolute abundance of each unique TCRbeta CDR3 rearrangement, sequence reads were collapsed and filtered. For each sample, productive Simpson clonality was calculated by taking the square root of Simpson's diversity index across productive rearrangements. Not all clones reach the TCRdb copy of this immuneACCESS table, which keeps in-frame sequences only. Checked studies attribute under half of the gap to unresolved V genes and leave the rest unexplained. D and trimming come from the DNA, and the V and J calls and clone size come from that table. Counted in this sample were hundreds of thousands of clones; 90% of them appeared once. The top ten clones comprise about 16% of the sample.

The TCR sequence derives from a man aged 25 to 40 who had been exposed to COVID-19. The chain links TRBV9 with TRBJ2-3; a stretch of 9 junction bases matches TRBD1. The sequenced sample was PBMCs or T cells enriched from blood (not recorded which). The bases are TGTGCCAGCAGCGTAGACCTACCGGGACAGGGTAGCACAGATACGCAGTATTTT. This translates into CASSVDLPGQGSTDTQYF.